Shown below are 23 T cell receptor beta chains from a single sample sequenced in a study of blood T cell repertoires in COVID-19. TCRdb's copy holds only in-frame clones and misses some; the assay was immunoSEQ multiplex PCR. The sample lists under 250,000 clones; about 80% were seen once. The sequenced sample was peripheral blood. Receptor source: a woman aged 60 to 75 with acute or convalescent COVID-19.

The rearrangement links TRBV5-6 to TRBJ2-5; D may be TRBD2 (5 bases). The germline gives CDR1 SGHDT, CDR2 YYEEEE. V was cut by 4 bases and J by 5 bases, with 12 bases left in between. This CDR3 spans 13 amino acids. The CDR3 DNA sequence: TGTGCCAGCAGCCTCGGGGTTCGGGAGACCCAGTACTTC. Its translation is CASSLGVRETQYF.

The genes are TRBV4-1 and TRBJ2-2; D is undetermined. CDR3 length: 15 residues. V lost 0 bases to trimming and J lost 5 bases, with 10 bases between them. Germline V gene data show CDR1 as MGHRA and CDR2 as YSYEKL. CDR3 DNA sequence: TGCGCCAGCAGCCAAGAGTCACAAGTAACCGGGGAGCTGTTTTTT. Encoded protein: CASSQESQVTGELFF.

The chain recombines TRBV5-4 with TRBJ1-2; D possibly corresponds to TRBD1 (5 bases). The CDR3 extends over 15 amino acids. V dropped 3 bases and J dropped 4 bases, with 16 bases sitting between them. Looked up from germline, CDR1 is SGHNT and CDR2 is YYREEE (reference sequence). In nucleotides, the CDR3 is TGTGCCAGCAGCTCGAGGGACTCCCGGACCTATGGCTACACCTTC. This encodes CASSSRDSRTYGYTF.

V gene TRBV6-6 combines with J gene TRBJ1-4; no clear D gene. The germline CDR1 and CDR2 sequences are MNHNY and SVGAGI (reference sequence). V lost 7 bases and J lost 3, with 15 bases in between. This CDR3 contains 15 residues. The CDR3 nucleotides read TGTGCCAGCACCCCTAGTGGGTTGGCTAATGAAAAACTGTTTTTT. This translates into CASTPSGLANEKLFF.

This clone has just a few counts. Written as DNA, the CDR3 is TGTGCCAGCTCACTCGGACAGGGGGCTTCCTACGAGCAGTACTTC. It is translated as CASSLGQGASYEQYF. This chain joins TRBV18 and TRBJ2-7; 11 bases line up with TRBD1. This CDR3 comprises 15 residues. Trimming cost V 4 bases and J 1 base; bases outside gene matches: 3. Germline V gene sequence: CDR1 KGHSH, CDR2 LQKENI.

The CDR3 is CASSAGTGFSRENIQYF. The CDR3 nucleotides are TGTGCCAGCAGCGCTGGGACAGGCTTTTCTAGGGAAAACATTCAGTACTTC. J is TRBJ2-4 and V is TRBV9, with 8 positions matching TRBD1. V was clipped by 3 bases and J by 5 bases; unmatched bases: 13. The germline CDR1 and CDR2 sequences are SGDLS and YYNGEE. The CDR3 is 17 amino acids. Combining the CDR3 with reference TRBV9 and TRBJ2-4 gives the whole variable domain DSGVTQTPKHLITATGQRVTLRCSPRSGDLSVYWYQQSLDQGLQFLIQYYNGEERAKGNILERFSAQQFPDLHSELNLSSLELGDSALYFCASSAGTGFSRENIQYFGAGTRLSVL.

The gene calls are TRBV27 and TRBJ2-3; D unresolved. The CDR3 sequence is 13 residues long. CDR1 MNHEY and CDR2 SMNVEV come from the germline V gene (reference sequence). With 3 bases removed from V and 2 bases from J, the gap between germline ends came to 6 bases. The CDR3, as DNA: TGTGCCAGCAGTTTTGGCCACACAGATACGCAGTATTTT. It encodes CASSFGHTDTQYF.

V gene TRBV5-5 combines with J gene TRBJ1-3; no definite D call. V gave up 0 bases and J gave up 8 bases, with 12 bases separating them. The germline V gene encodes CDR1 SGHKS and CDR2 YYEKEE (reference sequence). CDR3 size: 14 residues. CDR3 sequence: CASSLVWTGDTIYF. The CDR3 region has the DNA TGTGCCAGCAGCTTGGTGTGGACCGGGGACACCATATATTTT.

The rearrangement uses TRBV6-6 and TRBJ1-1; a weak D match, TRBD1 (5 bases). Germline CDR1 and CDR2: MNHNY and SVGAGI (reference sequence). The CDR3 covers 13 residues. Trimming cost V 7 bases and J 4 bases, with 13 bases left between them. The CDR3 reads CASTQEGPTEAFF. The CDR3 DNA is TGTGCCAGCACCCAGGAGGGGCCCACTGAAGCTTTCTTT.

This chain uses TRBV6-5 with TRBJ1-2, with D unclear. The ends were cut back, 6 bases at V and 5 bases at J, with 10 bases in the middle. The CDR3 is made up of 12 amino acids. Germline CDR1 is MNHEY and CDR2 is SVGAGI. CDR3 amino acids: CASSSNRYGYTF. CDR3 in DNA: TGTGCCAGCAGCTCAAACAGATATGGCTACACCTTC.

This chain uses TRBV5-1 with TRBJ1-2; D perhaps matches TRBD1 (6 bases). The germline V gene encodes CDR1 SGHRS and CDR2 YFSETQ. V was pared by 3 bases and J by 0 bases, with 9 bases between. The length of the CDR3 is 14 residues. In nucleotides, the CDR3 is TGCGCCAGCAGCTCGACAGGAGCTAACTATGGCTACACCTTC. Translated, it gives CASSSTGANYGYTF.

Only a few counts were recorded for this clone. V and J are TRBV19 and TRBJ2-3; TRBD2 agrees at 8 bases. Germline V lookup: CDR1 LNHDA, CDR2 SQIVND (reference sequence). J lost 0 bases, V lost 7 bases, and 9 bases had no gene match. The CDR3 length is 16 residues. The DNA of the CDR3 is TGTGCCAGTACTGATCGGGGGGGTTCTAGCACAGATACGCAGTATTTT. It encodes CASTDRGGSSTDTQYF. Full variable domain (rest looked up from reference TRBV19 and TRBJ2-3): DGGITQSPKYLFRKEGQNVTLSCEQNLNHDAMYWYRQDPGQGLRLIYYSQIVNDFQKGDIAEGYSVSREKKESFPLTVTSAQKNPTAFYLCASTDRGGSSTDTQYFGPGTRLTVL.

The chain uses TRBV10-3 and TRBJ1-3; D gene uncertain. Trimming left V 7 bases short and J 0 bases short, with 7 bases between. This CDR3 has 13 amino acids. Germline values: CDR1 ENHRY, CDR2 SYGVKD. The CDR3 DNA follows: TGTGCCATCATGGCTAGCTCTGGAAACACCATATATTTT. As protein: CAIMASSGNTIYF.

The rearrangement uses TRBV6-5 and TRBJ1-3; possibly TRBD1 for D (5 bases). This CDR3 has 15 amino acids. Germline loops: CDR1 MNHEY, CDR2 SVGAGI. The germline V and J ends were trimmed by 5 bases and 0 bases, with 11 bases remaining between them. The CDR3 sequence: CASSLLQVSGNTIYF. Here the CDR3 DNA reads TGTGCCAGCAGTCTTCTACAGGTCTCTGGAAACACCATATATTTT.

The CDR3 spells CASSLVRGRNTGELFF. The CDR3 nucleotides read TGTGCCAGCAGCTTAGTCCGGGGGAGGAACACCGGGGAGCTGTTTTTT. V and J are TRBV11-3 and TRBJ2-2; D possibly corresponds to TRBD2 (6 bases). Trimming removed 1 base from V and 1 base from J, with 10 bases in between. CDR3 length: 16 amino acids. Germline CDR1 is SGHNT and CDR2 is YENEEA.

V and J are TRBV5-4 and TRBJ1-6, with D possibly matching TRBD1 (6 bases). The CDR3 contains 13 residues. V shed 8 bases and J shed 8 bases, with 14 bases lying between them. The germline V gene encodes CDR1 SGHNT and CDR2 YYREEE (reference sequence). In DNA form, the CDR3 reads TGTGCCAGTAAACAGGGTAACCATTCACCCCTCCACTTT. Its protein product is CASKQGNHSPLHF.

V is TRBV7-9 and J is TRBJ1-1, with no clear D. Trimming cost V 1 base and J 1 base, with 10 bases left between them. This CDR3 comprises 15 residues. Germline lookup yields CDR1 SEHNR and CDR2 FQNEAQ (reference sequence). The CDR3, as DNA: TGTGCCAGCAGCTTAGTCCCAGGATGGAACACTGAAGCTTTCTTT. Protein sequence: CASSLVPGWNTEAFF.

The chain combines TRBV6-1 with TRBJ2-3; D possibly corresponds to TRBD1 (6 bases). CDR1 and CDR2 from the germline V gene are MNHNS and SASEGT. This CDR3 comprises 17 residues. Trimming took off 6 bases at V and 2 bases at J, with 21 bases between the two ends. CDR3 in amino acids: CASSERWGPSHTDTQYF. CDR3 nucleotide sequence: TGTGCCAGCAGCGAAAGATGGGGGCCAAGCCACACAGATACGCAGTATTTT.

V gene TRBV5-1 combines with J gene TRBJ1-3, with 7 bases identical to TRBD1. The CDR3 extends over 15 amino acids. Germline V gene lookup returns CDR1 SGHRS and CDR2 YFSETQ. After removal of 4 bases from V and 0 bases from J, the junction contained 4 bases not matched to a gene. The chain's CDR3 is CASSAGQVSGNTIYF. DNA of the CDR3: TGCGCCAGCAGCGCTGGACAGGTCTCTGGAAACACCATATATTTT.

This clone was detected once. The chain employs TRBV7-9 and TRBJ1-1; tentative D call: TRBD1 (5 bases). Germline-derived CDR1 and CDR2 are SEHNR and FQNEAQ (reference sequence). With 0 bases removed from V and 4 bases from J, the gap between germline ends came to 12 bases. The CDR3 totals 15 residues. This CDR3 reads CASSLASPGGTEAFF. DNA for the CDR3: TGTGCCAGCAGCTTAGCGTCGCCGGGGGGCACTGAAGCTTTCTTT.

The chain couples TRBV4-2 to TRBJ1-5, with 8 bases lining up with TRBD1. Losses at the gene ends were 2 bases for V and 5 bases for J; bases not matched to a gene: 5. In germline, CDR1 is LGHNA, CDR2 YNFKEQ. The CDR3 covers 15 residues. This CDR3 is CASSQPDREHQPQHF. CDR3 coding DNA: TGTGCCAGCAGCCAACCGGACAGGGAACATCAGCCCCAGCATTTT.

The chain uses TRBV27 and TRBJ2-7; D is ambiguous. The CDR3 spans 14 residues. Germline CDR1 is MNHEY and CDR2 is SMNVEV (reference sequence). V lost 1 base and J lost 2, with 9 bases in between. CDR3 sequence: CASSLYHFPYEQYF. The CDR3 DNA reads TGTGCCAGCAGTTTATATCATTTTCCCTACGAGCAGTACTTC.

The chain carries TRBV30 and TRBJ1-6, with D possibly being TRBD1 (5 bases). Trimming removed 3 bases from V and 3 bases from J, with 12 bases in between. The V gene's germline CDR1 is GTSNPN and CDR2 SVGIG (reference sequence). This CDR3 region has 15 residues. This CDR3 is CAWRKTQGYNSPLHF. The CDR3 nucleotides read TGTGCCTGGAGAAAGACGCAGGGCTATAATTCACCCCTCCACTTT.